This T cell receptor beta chain originates from a study of cytomegalovirus exposure and HLA in healthy donors. PCR was performed using 60 Vbeta and 13 Jbeta primers. The method was immunoSEQ multiplex PCR; TCRdb's version includes in-frame clones alone and lacks a portion of them. The top ten clones hold about 1.6% of a sample with 150,000 to 200,000 clones, around 79% of them seen once. In this sample, this clone turned up once. The antigen is not known. The CDR3 has 12 amino acids. V gave up 0 bases and J gave up 7 bases, with 7 bases separating them. Germline V gives CDR1 SGHRS, CDR2 YFSETQ. Study-level findings and limits: It was 150 to 200 TCR beta chains that were listed as cytomegalovirus-associated. Roughly uniform sequencing depth across donors was assumed, possibly incorrectly.

Sequencing was done on a sample of PBMCs. The chain recombines TRBV5-1 with TRBJ1-2; D unresolved. The source is a woman between 45 and 65 years old in good health and CMV-seronegative. CDR3 region: CASSLGLLGYTF. CDR3 DNA: TGCGCCAGCAGCTTGGGACTACTTGGCTACACCTTC.